This T cell receptor beta chain was identified during a study of Ad26.COV2.S vaccination and SARS-CoV-2 variants. The overall study: Doses of Ad26.COV2.S were injected into muscle once or twice, 56 days apart. Study observations and caveats: Higher spike-specific TCR breadth was found in vaccine recipients than in placebo recipients.

Remarks on this clone: What it binds is unknown.

The protocol was immunoSEQ multiplex PCR, while the TCRdb copy is restricted to in-frame clones and leaves out a portion. The sample has about 680,000 clones; more than 80% are singletons. Treatment here: some 20 received Ad26.COV2.S at low or high dose, single or two shots; about 5 received placebo; per-sample allocation not given. Material that was analyzed had been drawn on day 63 after the first vaccine or placebo injection. The germline gives CDR1 WSHSY, CDR2 SAAADI. Germline trimming cut 4 bases from V and 3 bases from J; bases unmatched to any gene: 8. This CDR3 has 16 amino acids. The receptor's source is a person aged 18-60 years who received the Ad26.COV2.S COVID-19 vaccine or a placebo. The chain employs TRBV10-2 and TRBJ1-5; 8 nucleotides match TRBD1. The sequencing here drew on peripheral blood, taken in a trial of Ad26.COV2.S vaccine versus placebo. CDR3 region: CASSGPDRANNQPQHF. CDR3 DNA sequence: TGCGCCAGCAGTGGCCCGGACAGGGCCAACAATCAGCCCCAGCATTTT.